This section outlines one T cell receptor beta chain sequence together with its context. Trimming left V 3 bases short and J 5 bases short, with 7 bases between. CDR3 size: 12 residues. Germline V CDR1 and CDR2: SQVTM, ANQGSEA. In the original workflow: Amplifying reference gene primers gave estimates of nucleated cell counts. TCRdb's copy holds only in-frame clones and misses some; the assay was immunoSEQ multiplex PCR. V, J and clone size are those of that table, while D and trimming were read from the DNA. The sample contains about 210,000 clones, 80% to 90% of which appear only once. The data were obtained in a study of blood T cell repertoires in COVID-19. For the study at large: Sources were T cells, B-cell-depleted T cells, or PBMCs; the material itself was cDNA or gDNA.

Material: peripheral blood. This chain joins TRBV29-1 and TRBJ2-2; D is possibly TRBD2 (6 bases). The source of this sequence is a man aged 40-49 years with acute or convalescent COVID-19. Here the CDR3 DNA reads TGCAGCGTTGACCGGGGGACCGGGGAGCTGTTTTTT. Its translation: CSVDRGTGELFF.